Presented here are 6 T cell receptor beta chains from one specimen sequenced in a study of early T cells in non-severe SARS-CoV-2 infection. TCRdb re-called the 5' RACE reads with MiXCR, one entry per CDR3 protein. The top ten hold 1.2% of the sample, which has just over 60,000 distinct CDR3 sequences, roughly a tenth seen once. The material sequenced was whole blood. The receptors were gathered from an adult who was a healthcare worker with PCR-confirmed SARS-CoV-2 infection or an uninfected control (not recorded which).

This clonotype has only a few counts. The chain links TRBV9 to TRBJ1-5; D is unclear. V was pared by 2 bases and J by 3 bases, with 12 bases between. The CDR3 contains 15 residues. Germline CDR1 SGDLS, CDR2 YYNGEE. In DNA, the CDR3 is TGTGCCAGCAGCGTTAACCCGAGTAACAATCAGCCCCAGCATTTT. Protein: CASSVNPSNNQPQHF.

The gene calls are TRBV6-1 and TRBJ2-3, with 9 positions matching TRBD1. After removal of 0 bases from V and 10 bases from J, the junction contained 8 bases not matched to a gene. The germline V gene has CDR1 MNHNS and CDR2 SASEGT. The CDR3 length is 15 residues. The CDR3: CASSEAGQGRTAQYF. DNA of the CDR3: TGTGCCAGCAGTGAAGCGGGACAGGGAAGGACGGCGCAGTATTTT.

In its sample, this clonotype ranks as medium-sized. This chain links TRBV4-1 with TRBJ1-2; D unresolved. Germline CDR1 reads MGHRA; CDR2 reads YSYEKL. This CDR3 has 16 residues. Trimming left V 1 base short and J 0 bases short, with 12 bases between. The CDR3 is CASSQAVADSNYGYTF. As DNA, the CDR3 is TGCGCCAGCAGCCAAGCTGTGGCAGACTCTAACTATGGCTACACCTTC.

The table lists this clonotype with many counts. This chain links TRBV29-1 with TRBJ1-1, with 8 positions matching TRBD1. This CDR3 region has 11 residues. V trimming: 6 bases; J trimming: 7 bases; junction bases outside the gene matches: 4. Germline V gives CDR1 SQVTM, CDR2 ANQGSEA. The CDR3, as DNA: TGCAGCGTCGGGGACAGGTATGAAGCTTTCTTT. Translated, it gives CSVGDRYEAFF. Supplemented by reference TRBV29-1 and TRBJ1-1, the full variable domain reads SAVISQKPSRDICQRGTSLTIQCQVDSQVTMMFWYRQQPGQSLTLIATANQGSEATYESGFVIDKFPISRPNLTFSTLTVSNMSPEDSSIYLCSVGDRYEAFFGQGTRLTVV.

This clonotype was observed at least ten times. V usage is TRBV7-8 and J usage is TRBJ2-1; possible D gene TRBD1, 6 bases. The germline CDR1 and CDR2 sequences are SGHVS and FQNEAQ. The CDR3 runs 15 residues. Trimming took 1 base from V and 3 from J, leaving 10 bases between them. CDR3 in amino acids: CASSLGQGLYNEQFF. DNA for the CDR3: TGTGCCAGCAGCTTAGGGCAGGGGCTCTACAATGAGCAGTTCTTC.

CDR3 residues: CASSRTSGGVPAIYEQYV. Here the CDR3 DNA reads TGTGCCAGCAGTCGGACTAGCGGGGGGGTTCCCGCCATCTACGAGCAGTACGTC. The chain couples TRBV4-2 to TRBJ2-7; 15 bases are a match to TRBD2. Germline CDR1 is LGHNA and CDR2 is YNFKEQ. This CDR3 contains 18 residues. The ends lost 6 bases at V and 3 bases at J; junction bases unmatched: 12.